A single sample gave rise to the 18 T cell receptor beta chains below, sequenced in a study of T cells in women clearing cervical HPV infection. Here immunoSEQ multiplex PCR was the method, and the copy in TCRdb shows in-frame clones only, minus some. The sample holds fewer than 30,000 clones. Sequences were obtained from blood buffy coat. These receptor sequences come from a woman between 18 and 69 years old with a cervical HPV16 infection that either progressed to CIN3+ or cleared (not recorded which).

Regarding this clone: The read ends 3 residues before the CDR3 terminus; that terminus is restored from the germline J gene. The V gene is TRBV5-1, the J gene TRBJ2-5; TRBD1 agrees at 8 bases. Germline assignment: CDR1 SGHRS and CDR2 YFSETQ. The CDR3 spans 14 residues. The ends lost 5 bases at V and 4 bases at J; junction bases unmatched: 7. CDR3 region: CASRAGGSGETQYF. CDR3 DNA (partial): TGCGCCAGCAGAGCAGGGGGCTCGGGAGAGACC.

Points on this clone: The CDR3 end falls 3 residues outside the read, so it is completed with the germline J gene. V is TRBV10-3 and J is TRBJ1-5, with D perhaps TRBD1 (5 bases). The germline V gene encodes CDR1 ENHRY and CDR2 SYGVKD. V was pared by 3 bases and J by 6 bases, with 9 bases between. CDR3 length: 13 residues. The CDR3 loop is CAISDRGFQPQHF. The CDR3 bases that were read are TGTGCCATCAGTGATCGGGGGTTTCAGCCC.

As to this clone: The read falls 3 residues short of the CDR3 end, and the missing part is taken from the germline J gene. This chain connects TRBV4-1 to TRBJ2-3, with a tentative D call TRBD2 (6 bases). The CDR3 is made up of 14 amino acids. Trimming cost V 0 bases and J 5 bases, with 9 bases left between them. The germline V gene has CDR1 MGHRA and CDR2 YSYEKL. This CDR3 reads CASSQDPGEDTQYF. The sequenced CDR3 bases are TGCGCCAGCAGCCAAGATCCGGGGGAAGATACG.

To note about this clone: The CDR3 end is not reached by the read, which stops 3 residues before it; the germline J gene fills it in. The chain carries TRBV20-1 and TRBJ2-1, with D perhaps matching TRBD2 (5 bases). The length of the CDR3 is 15 residues. CDR1 is DFQATT, CDR2 SNEGSKA, per germline (reference sequence). V lost 3 bases to trimming and J lost 7 bases, with 19 bases between them. The part of the CDR3 DNA that was read is TGCAGTGCTAGTCTCGGACCCGCAGCGGTGAATGAG. It specifies CSASLGPAAVNE. The full CDR3 reads CSASLGPAAVNEQFF.

Points on this clone: Read coverage stops 3 residues before the CDR3 terminus; the germline J gene supplies the remainder. J is TRBJ1-2 and V is TRBV10-3, with D perhaps TRBD1 (5 bases). V was clipped by 2 bases and J by 6 bases, with 13 bases between them. In germline, CDR1 is ENHRY, CDR2 SYGVKD. The CDR3 has 14 amino acids. The CDR3 here is CAISETGRGDGYTF. CDR3 DNA, as far as it was read: TGTGCCATCAGTGAGACAGGAAGAGGAGATGGC.

Comments on this clone: The read halts 3 residues ahead of the CDR3 end, with the missing end drawn from the germline J gene. The rearrangement joins TRBV20-1 to TRBJ2-7; TRBD1 agrees at 9 bases. Trimming at V came to 4 bases and at J to 3 bases, leaving 7 bases not matched to a gene. Germline V gives CDR1 DFQATT, CDR2 SNEGSKA (reference sequence). This CDR3 comprises 14 residues. The DNA read from the CDR3 is TGCAGTGCTACCATACCGGGACAGGGCTACGAG. Residues: CSATIPGQGYE. The full CDR3 is CSATIPGQGYEQYF.

Of note for this clone: The read gets to within 3 residues of the CDR3 end, and the germline J gene fills in the rest. V is TRBV2 and J is TRBJ2-7, with a weak D call TRBD1 (6 bases). From germline, CDR1 is SNHLY and CDR2 FYNNEI. The V end lost 5 bases, the J end lost 6 bases, and 11 bases lay between the germline ends. This CDR3 contains 12 residues. Incomplete CDR3 DNA: TGTGCCAGCAGTTTTACAGGGACCGAG. It is translated as CASSFTGTE. Given in full, the CDR3 is CASSFTGTEQYF.

CDR3 bases read: TGTGCTAGTGGTTTGGCCCTGGGAGGGGAAGCGTACGAG. Protein: CASGLALGGEAYE. The whole CDR3 protein is CASGLALGGEAYEQYF. This chain connects TRBV12-5 to TRBJ2-7, with TRBD2 matching over 7 bases. The sequenced fragment ends 3 residues before the CDR3 boundary, so the rest is inferred from the germline J gene. The V segment lost 1 base and the J segment 4 bases; nucleotides outside the gene matches: 10. The CDR3 is 16 residues long. Germline assignment: CDR1 LGHNT and CDR2 FRNRAP. The full variable domain, in which reference TRBV12-5 and TRBJ2-7 provide the parts outside the CDR3, is DARVTQTPRHKVTEMGQEVTMRCQPILGHNTVFWYRQTMMQGLELLAYFRNRAPLDDSGMPKDRFSAEMPDATLATLKIQPSEPRDSAVYFCASGLALGGEAYEQYFGPGTRLTVT.

Comment on this clone: The DNA ends 3 residues before the CDR3 does, and the rest of the CDR3 is filled in from the germline J gene. The V gene is TRBV2, the J gene TRBJ1-2; D perhaps matches TRBD1 (6 bases). Trimming took 6 bases from V and 3 from J, leaving 14 bases between them. The CDR3 consists of 14 residues. The germline gives CDR1 SNHLY, CDR2 FYNNEI. CDR3 loop: CASRDRTDYYGYTF. The DNA read from the CDR3 is TGTGCCAGCAGGGATAGGACAGACTACTATGGC.

Note on this clone: The CDR3 extends 3 residues past the end of the read, so its final part is completed from the germline J gene. The rearrangement uses TRBV2 and TRBJ1-4; D possibly corresponds to TRBD1 (6 bases). The V end was cut by 5 bases, the J end by 8 bases, with 15 bases between. This CDR3 region has 14 residues. In germline, CDR1 is SNHLY, CDR2 FYNNEI. The covered CDR3 bases are TGTGCCAGCAGTTCCGGGACATTTATAGAAAAA. This translates into CASSSGTFIEK. The whole CDR3 sequence is CASSSGTFIEKLFF.

About this clone: The CDR3 extends 3 residues past the end of the read, so its final part is completed from the germline J gene. The V call is TRBV7-8, the J call TRBJ2-7; a weak D match, TRBD1 (6 bases). Trimming removed 7 bases from V and 5 bases from J, with 15 bases in between. This CDR3 is built from 13 residues. Germline CDR1 and CDR2: SGHVS and FQNEAQ. The CDR3 bases that were read are TGTGCCAGCAACATCGTACAGGGTGACGAG. Its protein is CASNIVQGDE. The entire CDR3 sequence reads CASNIVQGDEQYF. Full variable domain (outside the CDR3, taken from reference TRBV7-8 and TRBJ2-7): GAGVSQSPRYKVAKRGQDVALRCDPISGHVSLFWYQQALGQGPEFLTYFQNEAQLDKSGLPSDRFFAERPEGSVSTLKIQRTQQEDSAVYLCASNIVQGDEQYFGPGTRLTVT.

As regards this clone: The read terminates 3 residues ahead of where the CDR3 ends, so the germline J gene completes it. This sequence joins TRBV5-1 and TRBJ2-5; 15 bases line up with TRBD2. This CDR3 has 16 residues. CDR1 and CDR2 (germline): SGHRS, YFSETQ. V shed 5 bases and J 4 bases; nucleotides not matched to a gene: 6. The CDR3 here is CASSRTGLAGGETQYF. The DNA read from the CDR3 is TGCGCCAGCAGTCGAACGGGACTAGCGGGAGGAGAGACC.

As for this clone: The sequenced fragment ends 3 residues before the CDR3 boundary, so the rest is inferred from the germline J gene. This chain links TRBV7-9 with TRBJ2-3; the D gene is possibly TRBD2 (7 bases). V lost 5 bases, J lost 4 bases, and 16 bases lay in between. This CDR3 is built from 15 residues. The germline CDR1 and CDR2 sequences are SEHNR and FQNEAQ (reference sequence). The CDR3 sequence: CASSHKGGESDTQYF. The CDR3 DNA, read in part, is TGTGCCAGCAGCCACAAAGGGGGGGAATCAGATACG.

Concerning this clone: The CDR3 end falls 3 residues outside the read, so it is completed with the germline J gene. The chain combines TRBV30 with TRBJ1-5, with D possibly TRBD1 on 6 matching bases. Germline CDR1 reads GTSNPN; CDR2 reads SVGIG (reference sequence). CDR3 length equals 13 residues. Trimming shortened V by 3 bases and J by 4 bases, and 10 bases separated the two germline ends. CDR3 bases read: TGTGCCTGGAGACAGGGACCTAATCAGCCC. Translated: CAWRQGPNQP. The whole CDR3 sequence is CAWRQGPNQPQHF. Looking up the rest from reference TRBV30 and TRBJ1-5 gives the full variable domain: SQTIHQWPATLVQPVGSPLSLECTVEGTSNPNLYWYRQAAGRGLQLLFYSVGIGQISSEVPQNLSASRPQDRQFILSSKKLLLSDSGFYLCAWRQGPNQPQHFGDGTRLSIL.

As for this clone: The CDR3 end lies 3 residues beyond the end of the read and is filled in from the germline J gene. The chain combines TRBV19 with TRBJ2-1; no definite D call. Germline CDR1 is LNHDA and CDR2 is SQIVND (reference sequence). V was trimmed by 1 base and J by 0 bases, leaving 10 bases between them. The CDR3 totals 16 residues. The CDR3 sequence is CASSIGGRSSYNEQFF. CDR3 DNA, as far as it was read: TGTGCCAGTAGTATAGGAGGCAGGAGCTCCTACAATGAG.

A note on this clone: The read ends 3 residues shy of where the CDR3 ends; the end is completed using the germline J gene. The V gene is TRBV29-1, the J gene TRBJ1-3; 7 bases map to TRBD1. The CDR3 runs to 14 residues. Unmatched junction bases numbered 5, after V lost 6 bases and J lost 0 bases. Germline V gives CDR1 SQVTM, CDR2 ANQGSEA. The DNA read from the CDR3 is TGCAGCGTCGGGACAGACTACTCTGGAAACACC. Translation: CSVGTDYSGNT. The complete CDR3 sequence is CSVGTDYSGNTIYF.

CDR3 DNA, as far as it was read: TGCGCCAGTTCACAGGGCAGCACTGAA. As protein: CASSQGSTE. The whole CDR3 reads CASSQGSTEAFF. The genes are TRBV5-1 and TRBJ1-1, with D possibly TRBD1 on 6 matching bases. The read terminates 3 residues before the CDR3 end, so the remaining end is supplied by the germline J gene. This CDR3 comprises 12 residues. Deletions cut 8 bases from V and 4 bases from J, with 12 bases between. From germline, CDR1 is SGHRS and CDR2 YFSETQ.

With respect to this clone: The read stops 3 residues short of the end of the CDR3; the missing end is completed from the germline J gene. This chain uses TRBV7-9 with TRBJ1-3, with no clear D. CDR1 is SEHNR, CDR2 FQNEAQ, per germline (reference sequence). The CDR3 totals 12 residues. The CDR3 is CASSLGAYPIYF. CDR3 bases read: TGTGCCAGCAGCTTAGGGGCTTACCCC.